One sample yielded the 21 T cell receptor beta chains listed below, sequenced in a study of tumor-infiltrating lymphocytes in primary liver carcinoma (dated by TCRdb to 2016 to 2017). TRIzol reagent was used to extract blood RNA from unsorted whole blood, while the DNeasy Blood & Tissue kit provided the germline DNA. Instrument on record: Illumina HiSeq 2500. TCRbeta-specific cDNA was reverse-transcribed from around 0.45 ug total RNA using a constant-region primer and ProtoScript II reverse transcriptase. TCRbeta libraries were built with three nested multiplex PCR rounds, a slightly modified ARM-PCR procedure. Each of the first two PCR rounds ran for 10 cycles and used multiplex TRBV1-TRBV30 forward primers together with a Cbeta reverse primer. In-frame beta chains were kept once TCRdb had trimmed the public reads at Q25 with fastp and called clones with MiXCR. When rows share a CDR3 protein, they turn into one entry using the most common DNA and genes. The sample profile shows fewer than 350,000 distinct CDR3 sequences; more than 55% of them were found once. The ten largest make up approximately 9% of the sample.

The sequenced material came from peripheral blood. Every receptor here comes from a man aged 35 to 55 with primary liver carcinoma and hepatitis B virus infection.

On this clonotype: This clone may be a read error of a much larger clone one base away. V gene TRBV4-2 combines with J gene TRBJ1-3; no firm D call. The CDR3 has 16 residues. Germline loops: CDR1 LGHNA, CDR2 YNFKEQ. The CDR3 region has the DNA TGTGCCAGCAGCCAAGGTTCCGGTAGCTCTGGAAACACCGTATATTTT. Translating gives CASSQGSGSSGNTVYF.

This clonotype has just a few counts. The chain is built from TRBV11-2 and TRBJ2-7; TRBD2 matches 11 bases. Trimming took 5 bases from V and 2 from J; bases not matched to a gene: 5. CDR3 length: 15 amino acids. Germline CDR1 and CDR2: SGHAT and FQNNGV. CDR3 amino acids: CASSLGLAVTYEQYF. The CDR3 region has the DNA TGTGCCAGCAGCCTGGGACTAGCGGTGACCTACGAGCAGTACTTC. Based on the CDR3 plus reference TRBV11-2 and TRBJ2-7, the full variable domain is EAGVAQSPRYKIIEKRQSVAFWCNPISGHATLYWYQQILGQGPKLLIQFQNNGVVDDSQLPKDRFSAERLKGVDSTLKIQPAKLEDSAVYLCASSLGLAVTYEQYFGPGTRLTVT.

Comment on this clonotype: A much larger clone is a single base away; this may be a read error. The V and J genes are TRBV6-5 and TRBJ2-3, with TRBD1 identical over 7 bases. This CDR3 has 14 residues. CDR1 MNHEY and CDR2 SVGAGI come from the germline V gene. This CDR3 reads CASTYDRATDTQYF. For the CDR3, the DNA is TGTGCCAGCACTTACGACAGGGCAACAGATACGCAGTATTTT.

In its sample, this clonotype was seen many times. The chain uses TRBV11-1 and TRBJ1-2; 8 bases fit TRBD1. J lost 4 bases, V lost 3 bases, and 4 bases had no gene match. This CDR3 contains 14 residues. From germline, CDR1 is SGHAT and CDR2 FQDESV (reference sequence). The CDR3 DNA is TGTGCCAGCAGCTTCGGGGACAGGTTCTATGGCTACACCTTC. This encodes CASSFGDRFYGYTF.

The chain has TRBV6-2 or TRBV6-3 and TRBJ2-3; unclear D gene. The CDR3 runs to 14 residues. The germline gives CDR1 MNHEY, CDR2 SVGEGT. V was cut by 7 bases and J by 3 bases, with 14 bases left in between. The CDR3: CASTPRRVTDTQYF. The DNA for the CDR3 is TGTGCCAGCACCCCCCGAAGGGTGACAGATACGCAGTATTTT.

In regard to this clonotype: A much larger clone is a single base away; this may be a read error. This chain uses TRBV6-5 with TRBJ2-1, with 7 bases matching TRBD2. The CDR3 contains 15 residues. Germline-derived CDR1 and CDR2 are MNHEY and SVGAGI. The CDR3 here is CASSRSGALGNEQSF. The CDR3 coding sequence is TGTGCCAGCAGTCGCAGCGGGGCCCTGGGGAATGAGCAGTCCTTC.

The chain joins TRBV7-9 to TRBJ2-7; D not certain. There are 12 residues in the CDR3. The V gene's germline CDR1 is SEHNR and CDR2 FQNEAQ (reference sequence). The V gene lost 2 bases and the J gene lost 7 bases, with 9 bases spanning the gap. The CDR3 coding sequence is TGTGCCAGCAGCTTACAGAGCCCAGAGCAGTACTTC. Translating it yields CASSLQSPEQYF.

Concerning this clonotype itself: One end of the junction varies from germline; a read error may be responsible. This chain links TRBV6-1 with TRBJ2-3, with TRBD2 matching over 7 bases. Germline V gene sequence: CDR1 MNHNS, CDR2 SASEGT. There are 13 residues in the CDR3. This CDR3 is CASSEQLANAQYF. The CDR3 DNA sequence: TGTGCTAGCAGTGAGCAACTAGCGAATGCGCAGTATTTT.

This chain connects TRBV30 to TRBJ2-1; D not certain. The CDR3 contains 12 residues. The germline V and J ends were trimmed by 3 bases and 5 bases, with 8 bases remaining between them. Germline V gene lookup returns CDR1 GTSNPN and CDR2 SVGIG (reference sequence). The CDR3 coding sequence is TGTGCCTGGAGCCCAGACCACAATGAGCAGTTCTTC. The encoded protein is CAWSPDHNEQFF.

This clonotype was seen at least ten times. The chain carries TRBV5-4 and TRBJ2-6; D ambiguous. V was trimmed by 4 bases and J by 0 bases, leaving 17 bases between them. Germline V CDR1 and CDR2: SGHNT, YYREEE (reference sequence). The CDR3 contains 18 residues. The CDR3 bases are TGTGCCAGCAGCGGAAAAACCGGGCCCCGCTCTGGGGCCAACGTCCTGACTTTC. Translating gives CASSGKTGPRSGANVLTF.

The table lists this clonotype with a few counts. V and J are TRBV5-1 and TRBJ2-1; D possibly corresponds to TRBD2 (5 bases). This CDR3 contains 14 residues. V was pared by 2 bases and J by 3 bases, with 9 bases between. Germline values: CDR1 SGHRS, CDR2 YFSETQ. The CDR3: CASSLAAFYNEQFF. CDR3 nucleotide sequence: TGCGCCAGCAGCTTAGCGGCCTTCTACAATGAGCAGTTCTTC.

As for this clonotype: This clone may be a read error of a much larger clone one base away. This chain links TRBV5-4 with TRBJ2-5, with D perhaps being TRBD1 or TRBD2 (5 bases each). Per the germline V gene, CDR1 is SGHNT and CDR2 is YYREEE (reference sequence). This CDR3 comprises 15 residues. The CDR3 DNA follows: TGTGCCAGCAGCTTACACTCCGGGACGCGAGAGACCCACTACTTC. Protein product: CASSLHSGTRETHYF. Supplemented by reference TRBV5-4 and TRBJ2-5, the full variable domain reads ETGVTQSPTHLIKTRGQQVTLRCSSQSGHNTVSWYQQALGQGPQFIFQYYREEENGRGNFPPRFSGLQFPNYSSELNVNALELDDSALYLCASSLHSGTRETHYFGPGTRLLVL.

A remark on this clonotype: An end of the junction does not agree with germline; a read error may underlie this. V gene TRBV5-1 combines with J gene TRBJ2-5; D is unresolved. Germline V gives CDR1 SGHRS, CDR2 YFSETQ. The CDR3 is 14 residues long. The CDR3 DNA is TGCGCCAGCAGCTTGGCTACCGTCCAAAAGACCCAGTACTTC. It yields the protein CASSLATVQKTQYF. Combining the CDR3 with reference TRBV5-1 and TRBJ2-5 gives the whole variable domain KAGVTQTPRYLIKTRGQQVTLSCSPISGHRSVSWYQQTPGQGLQFLFEYFSETQRNKGNFPGRFSGRQFSNSRSEMNVSTLELGDSALYLCASSLATVQKTQYFGPGTRLLVL.

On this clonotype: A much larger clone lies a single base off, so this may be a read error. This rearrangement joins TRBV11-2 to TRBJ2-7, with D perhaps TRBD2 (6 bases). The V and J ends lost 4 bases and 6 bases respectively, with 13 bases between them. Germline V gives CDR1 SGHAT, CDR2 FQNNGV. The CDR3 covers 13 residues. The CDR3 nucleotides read TGTGCCAGCAGCTCCGGAGGGGCTAGCGAGCAGTACTTC. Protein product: CASSSGGASEQYF.

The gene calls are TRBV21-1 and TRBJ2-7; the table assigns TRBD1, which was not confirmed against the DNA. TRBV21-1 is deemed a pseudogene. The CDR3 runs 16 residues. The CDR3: CASSRNGGDSLYEQYF. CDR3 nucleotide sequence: TGTGCCAGCAGCCGTAATGGGGGAGACTCTCTGTACGAGCAGTACTTC.

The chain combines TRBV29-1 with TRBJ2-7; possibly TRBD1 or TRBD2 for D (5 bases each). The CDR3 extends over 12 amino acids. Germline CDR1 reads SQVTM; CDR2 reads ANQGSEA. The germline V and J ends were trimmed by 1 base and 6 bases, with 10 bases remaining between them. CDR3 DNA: TGCAGCGTTGAAGCGCAGGGAGTCGAGCAGTACTTC. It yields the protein CSVEAQGVEQYF.

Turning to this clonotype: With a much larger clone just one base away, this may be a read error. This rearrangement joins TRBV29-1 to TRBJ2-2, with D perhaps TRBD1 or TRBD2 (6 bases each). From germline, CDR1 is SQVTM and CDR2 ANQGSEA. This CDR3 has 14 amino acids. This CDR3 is CSVDGGRGAGELSF. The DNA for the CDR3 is TGCAGCGTTGATGGGGGAAGGGGGGCCGGGGAGCTGTCTTTT.

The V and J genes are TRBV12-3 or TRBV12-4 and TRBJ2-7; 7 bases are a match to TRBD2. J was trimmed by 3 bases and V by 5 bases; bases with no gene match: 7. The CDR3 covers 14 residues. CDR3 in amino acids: CASSLGLESYEQYF. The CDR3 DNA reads TGTGCCAGCAGTCTCGGACTAGAGAGCTACGAGCAGTACTTC.

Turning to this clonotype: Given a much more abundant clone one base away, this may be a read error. CDR3 region: CSGLIGANTGELFF. The CDR3 DNA sequence: TGCAGCGGCCTGATAGGAGCTAACACCGGGGAGCTGTTTTTT. The chain recombines TRBV29-1 with TRBJ2-2; no clear D. The V end lost 7 bases, the J end lost 2 bases, and 14 bases lay between the germline ends. From germline, CDR1 is SQVTM and CDR2 ANQGSEA. The CDR3 extends over 14 amino acids.

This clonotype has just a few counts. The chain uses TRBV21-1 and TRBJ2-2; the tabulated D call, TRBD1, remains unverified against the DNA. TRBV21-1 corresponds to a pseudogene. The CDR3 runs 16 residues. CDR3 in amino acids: CASSKGGGLGTGELFF. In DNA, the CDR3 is TGTGCCAGCAGCAAAGGGGGGGGGCTCGGCACCGGGGAGCTGTTTTTT.

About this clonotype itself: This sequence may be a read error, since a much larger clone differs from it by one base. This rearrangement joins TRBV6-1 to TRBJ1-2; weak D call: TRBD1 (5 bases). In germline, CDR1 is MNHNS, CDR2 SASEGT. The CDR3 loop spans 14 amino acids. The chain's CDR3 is CDSRLAGLNYGYTF. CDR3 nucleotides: TGTGACAGCAGATTGGCAGGGCTGAACTATGGCTACACCTTC.